The rows below give T cell receptor beta chains drawn from one sample of a study of response to subunit inactivated influenza vaccine. TCRdb ran MiXCR on the RT-PCR reads and lists one entry per CDR3 protein. Of some 520,000 distinct CDR3 sequences listed, more than 15% were seen once; the top ten hold 2.5% to 3.5%. Material: CD4+ T cells sorted from PBMCs, obtained around 25 months after vaccination. Receptor source: a man aged 50 to 69 who received an inactivated influenza vaccine. Each CDR3 is given with its conserved first and last residue. The D gene is left open where the match is weak. Some rows have no size entry. The others give once, few or many, or a class for an expanded clone.

cdr3_length d_call j_call clone_size v_call cdr3_aa cdr3_nt
16 NA TRBJ2-6 few TRBV19 CASSIGRYSGANVLTF TGTGCCAGTAGTATAGGTCGGTACTCTGGGGCCAACGTCCTGACTTTC
17 TRBD1 TRBJ2-2 NA TRBV28 CASSPLIRTGLVGELFF TGTGCCAGCAGCCCACTGATTCGGACAGGGCTTGTCGGGGAGCTGTTTTTT
17 TRBD1 TRBJ2-2 few TRBV6-5 CASSNLGTGRSTGELFF TGTGCCAGCAGTAACCTTGGGACAGGGCGGAGCACCGGGGAGCTGTTTTTT
12 NA TRBJ1-4 NA TRBV3-1 CASIQATGAPVF TGTGCCAGCATCCAAGCAACGGGAGCCCCCGTTTTT
19 TRBD2 TRBJ2-1 few TRBV4-1 CASSQPAAGGSGSYNEQFF TGCGCCAGCAGCCAACCTGCAGCGGGGGGCTCCGGCTCCTACAATGAGCAGTTCTTC
14 TRBD1 TRBJ2-1 many TRBV14 CASRGGQGSNEQFF TGTGCCAGCAGAGGGGGACAGGGTAGCAATGAGCAGTTCTTC
18 TRBD2 TRBJ2-5 many TRBV11-2 CASSLVGGGTSGKETQYF TGTGCCAGCAGCTTAGTCGGAGGGGGGACTAGCGGGAAAGAGACCCAGTACTTC
15 TRBD1 TRBJ2-3 NA TRBV5-1 CASSLTGIRTDTQYF TGCGCCAGCAGCCTGACAGGGATTAGGACAGATACGCAGTATTTT
11 NA TRBJ1-1 few TRBV20-1 CSARPTDWAFF TGCAGTGCTAGGCCCACGGACTGGGCTTTCTTT
15 TRBD2 TRBJ2-1 few TRBV30 CAWSVSSGSWNEQFF TGTGCCTGGAGTGTTAGTAGCGGGAGTTGGAATGAGCAGTTCTTC
17 TRBD2 TRBJ2-1 NA TRBV4-2 CASSHVPSSGEYNEQFF TGTGCCAGCAGCCATGTCCCCTCTAGCGGGGAGTACAATGAGCAGTTCTTC
13 NA TRBJ1-6 few TRBV27 CASSLNVYGPLHF TGTGCCAGCAGCCTGAATGTTTATGGGCCCCTCCACTTT
17 TRBD2 TRBJ2-1 NA TRBV9 CASSVEPSGRIGNEQFF TGTGCCAGCAGCGTAGAACCTAGCGGGAGAATCGGCAATGAGCAGTTCTTC
16 TRBD2 TRBJ2-5 NA TRBV10-3 CAISDASGRNQETQYF TGTGCCATCAGTGATGCTAGCGGGAGGAACCAAGAGACCCAGTACTTC
15 NA TRBJ2-3 NA TRBV5-1 CASRLRTDRADTQYF TGCGCCAGCAGACTGAGGACAGATCGGGCAGATACGCAGTATTTT
13 NA TRBJ1-4 few TRBV7-2 CASSLVVAEKLFF TGTGCCAGCAGCTTAGTGGTGGCTGAAAAACTGTTTTTT
13 NA TRBJ1-5 NA TRBV10-3 CAISDWSYQPQHF TGTGCCATCAGTGATTGGAGTTATCAGCCCCAGCATTTT
16 TRBD2 TRBJ2-1 NA TRBV24-1 CATSDGGLAGVNEQFF TGTGCCACCAGTGATGGAGGACTAGCGGGAGTTAATGAGCAGTTCTTC
18 TRBD2 TRBJ2-2 NA TRBV4-2 CASSQVGLAGKDTGELFF TGTGCCAGCAGCCAAGTTGGGCTAGCGGGAAAGGACACCGGGGAGCTGTTTTTT
13 NA TRBJ1-1 few TRBV7-9 CASSLGDTSEAFF TGTGCCAGCAGCTTAGGGGACACCAGTGAAGCTTTCTTT